Listed here are 11 T cell receptor beta chains from one sample, sequenced in a study of blood T cells in healthy people across ages. The second PCR ran about 7 to 12 cycles with a sample-barcoded 5' primer and J-beta primers. MiXCR, applied by TCRdb to the 5' RACE reads, yields one record per CDR3 protein. The sample records around 710,000 distinct CDR3 sequences, about 40% being singletons. Sequencing was performed on blood. These receptors were collected from a woman aged 60-75 years in good health.

V and J are TRBV20-1 and TRBJ1-5, with 7 nucleotides matching TRBD1. The CDR3 runs 14 residues. Germline V gene sequence: CDR1 DFQATT, CDR2 SNEGSKA (reference sequence). The V segment lost 5 bases and the J segment 5 bases; nucleotides outside the gene matches: 9. CDR3: CSAHPGQADQPQHF. CDR3 nucleotides: TGCAGTGCTCACCCCGGACAGGCGGATCAGCCCCAGCATTTT.

The table lists this clonotype with many counts. The chain recombines TRBV5-6 with TRBJ2-7; either TRBD1 or TRBD2 may supply D (6 bases each). This CDR3 has 13 residues. CDR1 and CDR2 from the germline V gene are SGHDT and YYEEEE. V shed 4 bases and J shed 3 bases, with 11 bases lying between them. DNA of the CDR3: TGTGCCAGCAGCCCGGAGGGGGTCTACGAGCAGTACTTC. Its protein is CASSPEGVYEQYF.

This rearrangement joins TRBV4-1 to TRBJ2-5, with D perhaps matching TRBD2 (5 bases). The closer fit of TRBJ2-7 to the DNA end suggests the J call may be wrong. The germline V gene has CDR1 MGHRA and CDR2 YSYEKL. The CDR3 covers 15 residues. CDR3 amino acids: CASSQAGGLQDEQYF. The CDR3 DNA is TGCGCCAGCAGCCAAGCTGGCGGGTTGCAGGACGAGCAGTACTTC.

The J gene is TRBJ2-7, the V gene TRBV11-2; 7 nucleotides match TRBD1. J lost 6 bases, V lost 5 bases, and 7 bases had no gene match. The CDR3 covers 13 residues. Germline V gene data show CDR1 as SGHAT and CDR2 as FQNNGV. The CDR3, as DNA: TGTGCCAGCAGCAAGCTTAGGACAGGCGAGCAGTACTTC. Protein product: CASSKLRTGEQYF.

This clonotype came up once. The chain has TRBV6-1 and TRBJ2-2, with D unclear. This CDR3 has 13 residues. From germline, CDR1 is MNHNS and CDR2 SASEGT. DNA for the CDR3: TGTACCACGCTCTCCCCGAACACCGGGGAGCTGTTTTTT. It specifies CTTLSPNTGELFF.

This clonotype was counted many times. The chain combines TRBV5-4 with TRBJ2-3, with 11 bases aligning to TRBD2. Trimming removed 3 bases from V and 7 bases from J; junction bases left unmatched: 13. Germline CDR1 reads SGHNT; CDR2 reads YYREEE (reference sequence). CDR3 length: 17 residues. The DNA of the CDR3 is TGTGCCAGCAGCTCCTCCCTGACTAGCGGGGCCCCGTATACGCAGTATTTT. It yields the protein CASSSSLTSGAPYTQYF.

A few counts support this clonotype. It may be a read error: a sequence one base away is much more abundant. CDR3 sequence: CASSGGNSYEQYF. In DNA, the CDR3 is TGCGCCAGCAGTGGGGGAAACTCCTACGAGCAGTACTTC. This chain uses TRBV5-1 with TRBJ2-7; D tentatively fits TRBD1 or TRBD2 (5 bases each). Trimming removed 5 bases from V and 0 bases from J, with 9 bases in between. The CDR3 consists of 13 residues. In germline, CDR1 is SGHRS, CDR2 YFSETQ.

For this clonotype: A junction boundary mismatches the germline segment, possibly from a read error. The chain has TRBV6-2 or TRBV6-3 and TRBJ1-1; 12 nucleotides line up with TRBD1. The CDR3 sequence is 15 residues long. Per germline, CDR1 MNHEY and CDR2 SVGEGT. The CDR3 sequence is CAVEEGQGANNEAFF. The CDR3 DNA follows: TGTGCCGTCGAGGAGGGACAGGGGGCGAACAATGAAGCTTTCTTT.

V is TRBV7-6 and J is TRBJ2-1, with 7 bases identical to TRBD2. V shed 5 bases and J 1 base; nucleotides not matched to a gene: 8. The CDR3 is made up of 16 amino acids. In germline, CDR1 is SGHVS, CDR2 FNYEAQ. The CDR3 loop is CASSKMAGASYNEQFF. The DNA for the CDR3 is TGTGCCAGCAGCAAAATGGCGGGAGCGTCCTACAATGAGCAGTTCTTC.

In this sample, this clonotype turned up many times. This chain connects TRBV12-3 or TRBV12-4 to TRBJ2-1, with 7 bases fitting TRBD1. V shed 7 bases and J 6 bases; nucleotides not matched to a gene: 12. This CDR3 has 15 amino acids. The DNA for the CDR3 is TGTGCCAGCACTAGTTTTACGACAGGGACCAATGAGCAGTTCTTC. It yields the protein CASTSFTTGTNEQFF.

The rearrangement links TRBV14 to TRBJ1-4, with 12 bases matching TRBD1. V lost 0 bases, J lost 5 bases, and 7 bases stayed unmatched. The CDR3 contains 18 residues. Per the germline V gene, CDR1 is SGHDN and CDR2 is FVKESK. The CDR3 DNA is TGTGCCAGCAGCCAAGAATGGGGGACAGGGGGCGAGAATGAAAAACTGTTTTTT. Protein product: CASSQEWGTGGENEKLFF.